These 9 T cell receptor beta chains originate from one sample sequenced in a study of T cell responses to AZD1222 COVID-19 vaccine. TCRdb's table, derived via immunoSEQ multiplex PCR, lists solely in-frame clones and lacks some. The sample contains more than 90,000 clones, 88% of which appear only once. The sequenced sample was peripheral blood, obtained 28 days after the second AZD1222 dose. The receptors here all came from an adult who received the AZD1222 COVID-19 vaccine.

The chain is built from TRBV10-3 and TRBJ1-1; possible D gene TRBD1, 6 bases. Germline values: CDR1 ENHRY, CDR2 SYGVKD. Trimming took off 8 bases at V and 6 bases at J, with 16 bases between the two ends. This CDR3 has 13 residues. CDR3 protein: CAISRDGGAEAFF. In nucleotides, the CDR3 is TGTGCCATCTCCCGGGACGGGGGCGCTGAAGCTTTCTTT.

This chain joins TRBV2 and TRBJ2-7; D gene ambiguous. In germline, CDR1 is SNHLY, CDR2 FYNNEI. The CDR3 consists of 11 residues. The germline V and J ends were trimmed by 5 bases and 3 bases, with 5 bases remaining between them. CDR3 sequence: CASSMVYEQYF. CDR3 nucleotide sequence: TGTGCCAGCAGTATGGTCTACGAGCAGTACTTC.

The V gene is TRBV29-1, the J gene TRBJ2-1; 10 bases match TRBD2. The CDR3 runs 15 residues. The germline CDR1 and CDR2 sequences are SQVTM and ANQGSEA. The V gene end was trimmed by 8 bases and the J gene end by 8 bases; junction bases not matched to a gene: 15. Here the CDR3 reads CSHQARASGSYEQFF. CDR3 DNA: TGCAGCCATCAGGCGAGGGCTAGCGGGAGCTATGAGCAGTTCTTC.

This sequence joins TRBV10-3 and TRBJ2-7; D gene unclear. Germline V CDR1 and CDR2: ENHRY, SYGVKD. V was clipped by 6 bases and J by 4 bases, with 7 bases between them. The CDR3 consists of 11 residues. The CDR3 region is CAISPDYEQYF. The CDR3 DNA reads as TGTGCCATCAGCCCCGATTACGAGCAGTACTTC.

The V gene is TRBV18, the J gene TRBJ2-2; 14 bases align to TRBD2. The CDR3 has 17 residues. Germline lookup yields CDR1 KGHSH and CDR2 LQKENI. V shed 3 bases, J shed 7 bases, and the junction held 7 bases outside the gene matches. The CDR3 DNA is TGTGCCAGCTCACCTCCGGGACTAGCGGGAGTTGTCGGGGAGCTGTTTTTT. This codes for CASSPPGLAGVVGELFF.

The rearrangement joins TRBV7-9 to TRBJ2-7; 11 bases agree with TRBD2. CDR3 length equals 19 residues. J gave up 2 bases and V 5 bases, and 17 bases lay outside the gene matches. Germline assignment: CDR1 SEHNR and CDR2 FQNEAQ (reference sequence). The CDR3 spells CASSQRTGVTTSGTYEQYF. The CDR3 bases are TGTGCCAGCAGCCAGCGAACAGGGGTTACGACTAGCGGGACCTACGAGCAGTACTTC. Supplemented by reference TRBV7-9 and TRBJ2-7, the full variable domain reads DTGVSQNPRHKITKRGQNVTFRCDPISEHNRLYWYRQTLGQGPEFLTYFQNEAQLEKSRLLSDRFSAERPKGSFSTLEIQRTEQGDSAMYLCASSQRTGVTTSGTYEQYFGPGTRLTVT.

Written as DNA, the CDR3 is TGTGCCAGCAGTGAAGAAGTTGGCGGGGAGCTGTTTTTT. Protein: CASSEEVGGELFF. The rearrangement links TRBV2 to TRBJ2-2; D uncertain. Germline CDR1 and CDR2: SNHLY and FYNNEI. There are 13 residues in the CDR3. V lost 1 base and J lost 7, with 7 bases in between.

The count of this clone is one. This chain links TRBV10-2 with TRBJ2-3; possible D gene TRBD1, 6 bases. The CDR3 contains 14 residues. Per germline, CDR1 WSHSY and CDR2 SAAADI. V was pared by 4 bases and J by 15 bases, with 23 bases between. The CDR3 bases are TGCGCCAGCAGTGGATCGAGTGACAGGAGCGGACCCTATTTT. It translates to CASSGSSDRSGPYF.

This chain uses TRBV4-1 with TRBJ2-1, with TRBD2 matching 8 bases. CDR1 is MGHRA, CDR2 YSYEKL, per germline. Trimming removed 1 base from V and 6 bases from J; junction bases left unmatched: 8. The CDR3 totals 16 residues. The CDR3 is CASSQVGLAGTNEQFF. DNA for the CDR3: TGCGCCAGCAGCCAAGTAGGGCTAGCGGGTACCAATGAGCAGTTCTTC.